The next 27 T cell receptor beta chains were all read from a single sample in a study of identical twins. TCRdb independently ran MiXCR on the 5' RACE reads; one entry per CDR3 protein. The data hold about 190,000 distinct CDR3 sequences, with 15% to 20% observed a single time. The same sample was also studied in work on T cells expressing NK-cell markers.

Material for sequencing was CD8+ T cells sorted from blood. The receptors were gathered from a woman in her late teens or twenties in good health.

This clonotype was detected a few times. CDR3 region: CASPLSLAGDTGELFF. In DNA form, the CDR3 reads TGTGCCAGCCCCTTGAGTCTAGCGGGAGACACCGGGGAGCTGTTTTTT. The chain employs TRBV7-8 and TRBJ2-2, with 10 bases lining up with TRBD2. Per the germline V gene, CDR1 is SGHVS and CDR2 is FQNEAQ. V lost 8 bases and J lost 3; bases outside the gene matches: 9. The CDR3 is 16 amino acids.

The chain employs TRBV9 and TRBJ2-5; 7 positions match TRBD2. CDR3 size: 13 residues. V dropped 5 bases and J dropped 3; count of bases not matched to a gene: 4. The V gene's germline CDR1 is SGDLS and CDR2 YYNGEE. The CDR3 sequence is CASRGSGKETQYF. CDR3 in DNA: TGTGCCAGCAGGGGGAGCGGGAAAGAGACCCAGTACTTC.

This clonotype was seen at least ten times. The CDR3 reads CASSLEVAVGNEQFF. The CDR3 DNA reads TGCGCCAGCAGCTTGGAGGTAGCGGTTGGCAATGAGCAGTTCTTC. J is TRBJ2-1 and V is TRBV5-1, with a tentative D call TRBD2 (6 bases). The CDR3 has 15 residues. Germline-derived CDR1 and CDR2 are SGHRS and YFSETQ. The germline V and J ends were trimmed by 0 bases and 6 bases, with 13 bases remaining between them. Full variable domain (rest looked up from reference TRBV5-1 and TRBJ2-1): KAGVTQTPRYLIKTRGQQVTLSCSPISGHRSVSWYQQTPGQGLQFLFEYFSETQRNKGNFPGRFSGRQFSNSRSEMNVSTLELGDSALYLCASSLEVAVGNEQFFGPGTRLTVL.

The DNA of the CDR3 is TGTGCCAGCAGCCCTCTACAGGGGAGCTCCTATAATTCACCCCTCCACTTT. Its protein product is CASSPLQGSSYNSPLHF. The chain links TRBV5-5 to TRBJ1-6; 7 bases are shared with TRBD1. The germline gives CDR1 SGHKS, CDR2 YYEKEE (reference sequence). Trimming took 4 bases from V and 0 from J; bases not matched to a gene: 7. The CDR3 extends over 17 amino acids.

This clonotype was seen more than once but under ten times. The genes are TRBV11-3 and TRBJ2-4, with unresolved D. Trimming removed 0 bases at V and 1 base at J, with 13 bases between. Germline V CDR1 and CDR2: SGHNT, YENEEA. The CDR3 loop spans 17 amino acids. Here the CDR3 DNA reads TGTGCCAGCAGCTTAGAGCACCGAAAGACGGCCAAAAACATTCAGTACTTC. Translation gives CASSLEHRKTAKNIQYF.

This chain links TRBV29-1 with TRBJ2-3, with TRBD2 matching over 7 bases. V trimming: 6 bases; J trimming: 0 bases; junction bases outside the gene matches: 9. This CDR3 has 15 residues. Per the germline V gene, CDR1 is SQVTM and CDR2 is ANQGSEA. The CDR3 protein is CSVGGDEHSTDTQYF. The CDR3 nucleotides are TGCAGCGTGGGAGGGGACGAGCATAGCACAGATACGCAGTATTTT.

By its share, this clonotype is medium-sized. The V gene is TRBV7-9, the J gene TRBJ1-1; D uncertain. Trimming cost V 11 bases and J 1 base, with 17 bases left between them. CDR3 length: 14 amino acids. Germline CDR1 SEHNR, CDR2 FQNEAQ (reference sequence). The CDR3 DNA is TGTGCCCTAGAGAAGGACGGGCGGAACACTGAAGCTTTCTTT. Its translation: CALEKDGRNTEAFF.

This clonotype was picked up a small number of times. J is TRBJ1-1 and V is TRBV20-1; a weak D match, TRBD1 (5 bases). In germline, CDR1 is DFQATT, CDR2 SNEGSKA (reference sequence). V lost 5 bases and J lost 5, with 9 bases in between. The CDR3 sequence is 11 residues long. CDR3 DNA sequence: TGCAGTGCTCCGAGACAGACTGAAGCTTTCTTT. Residues: CSAPRQTEAFF.

This clonotype was recorded a few times. J is TRBJ2-2 and V is TRBV7-9, with 9 bases that match TRBD1. Germline-derived CDR1 and CDR2 are SEHNR and FQNEAQ (reference sequence). This CDR3 is built from 15 residues. Trimming at V came to 1 base and at J to 6 bases, leaving 3 bases not matched to a gene. Here the CDR3 reads CASSLGRTGAGELFF. The CDR3 nucleotides are TGTGCCAGCAGCTTAGGTCGGACAGGGGCCGGGGAGCTGTTTTTT.

This clonotype has just a few counts. V usage is TRBV2 and J usage is TRBJ1-2; a weak D match, TRBD1 (5 bases). CDR1 and CDR2 from the germline V gene are SNHLY and FYNNEI. The CDR3 has 14 amino acids. Trimming removed 6 bases from V and 5 bases from J, with 16 bases in between. The CDR3 DNA reads as TGTGCCAGCAGCGGCAGGGTGGGGCTTTATGGCTACACCTTC. Translation gives CASSGRVGLYGYTF.

This clonotype was observed a handful of times. The chain employs TRBV29-1 and TRBJ1-2, with D tentatively TRBD1 (5 bases). The CDR3 is made up of 13 amino acids. With 6 bases removed from V and 4 bases from J, the gap between germline ends came to 15 bases. Germline V gene lookup returns CDR1 SQVTM and CDR2 ANQGSEA. CDR3 sequence reads: CSVRDGMTYGYTF. The DNA for the CDR3 is TGCAGCGTCCGGGACGGAATGACCTATGGCTACACCTTC.

There are a few counts of this clonotype. The chain recombines TRBV9 with TRBJ1-1, with a tentative D call TRBD1 (5 bases). This CDR3 is 13 amino acids long. V lost 3 bases and J 5 bases, leaving 11 bases between the germline ends. The V gene's germline CDR1 is SGDLS and CDR2 YYNGEE. The CDR3 protein is CASSAGGGTEAFF. Written as DNA, the CDR3 is TGTGCCAGCAGCGCCGGGGGGGGAACTGAAGCTTTCTTT. Complete variable domain (other parts from reference TRBV9 and TRBJ1-1): DSGVTQTPKHLITATGQRVTLRCSPRSGDLSVYWYQQSLDQGLQFLIQYYNGEERAKGNILERFSAQQFPDLHSELNLSSLELGDSALYFCASSAGGGTEAFFGQGTRLTVV.

The chain carries TRBV5-6 and TRBJ2-7; D gene unclear. Per germline, CDR1 SGHDT and CDR2 YYEEEE. The CDR3 covers 13 residues. Trimming took off 4 bases at V and 1 base at J, with 9 bases between the two ends. CDR3 sequence (DNA): TGTGCCAGCAGCAATGGGCCTTCCTACGAGCAGTACTTC. Amino acids: CASSNGPSYEQYF.

The chain has TRBV11-3 and TRBJ2-1, with 8 bases identical to TRBD2. There are 15 residues in the CDR3. Germline V gene lookup returns CDR1 SGHNT and CDR2 YENEEA. Trimming cost V 1 base and J 9 bases; bases outside gene matches: 8. This CDR3 reads CASSLGAGEGPEQFF. CDR3 nucleotide sequence: TGTGCCAGCAGCTTAGGAGCGGGAGAAGGTCCTGAGCAGTTCTTC.

V is TRBV20-1 and J is TRBJ1-2, with TRBD1 identical over 11 bases. J gave up 7 bases and V 3 bases, and 1 base lay outside the gene matches. There are 12 residues in the CDR3. CDR1 and CDR2 (germline): DFQATT, SNEGSKA (reference sequence). Here the CDR3 reads CSASGTGGGYTF. The CDR3 DNA sequence: TGCAGTGCTAGCGGGACAGGGGGTGGCTACACCTTC.

This clonotype occurred a few times. The gene calls are TRBV9 and TRBJ2-7; a weak D match, TRBD2 (6 bases). This CDR3 region has 15 residues. V dropped 7 bases and J dropped 0 bases, with 17 bases sitting between them. From germline, CDR1 is SGDLS and CDR2 YYNGEE. Here the CDR3 DNA reads TGTGCCAGCTCAGTCGGGGGACTCAGCTCCTACGAGCAGTACTTC. It is translated as CASSVGGLSSYEQYF. Drawing the rest from reference TRBV9 and TRBJ2-7, the complete variable domain is DSGVTQTPKHLITATGQRVTLRCSPRSGDLSVYWYQQSLDQGLQFLIQYYNGEERAKGNILERFSAQQFPDLHSELNLSSLELGDSALYFCASSVGGLSSYEQYFGPGTRLTVT.

This rearrangement joins TRBV2 to TRBJ2-1, with D possibly TRBD2 on 5 matching bases. The V gene lost 4 bases and the J gene lost 5 bases, with 12 bases spanning the gap. This CDR3 has 14 amino acids. Germline V gene sequence: CDR1 SNHLY, CDR2 FYNNEI. The DNA of the CDR3 is TGTGCCAGCAGTGCCTTTCTCGGGGACAATGAGCAGTTCTTC. Translation: CASSAFLGDNEQFF.

This clonotype showed up just a few times. The rearrangement joins TRBV20-1 to TRBJ1-1, with TRBD1 as a possible D gene (5 bases). Germline V CDR1 and CDR2: DFQATT, SNEGSKA (reference sequence). Trimming removed 3 bases at V and 10 bases at J, with 9 bases between. The CDR3 contains 10 residues. The CDR3 DNA reads as TGCAGTGCTAGGAGACAGCCAGCTTTCTTT. Residues: CSARRQPAFF.

This clonotype was found a few times. The chain is built from TRBV7-9 and TRBJ2-7, with D possibly being TRBD2 (5 bases). The germline V gene encodes CDR1 SEHNR and CDR2 FQNEAQ (reference sequence). V was trimmed by 1 base and J by 3 bases, leaving 7 bases between them. The CDR3 totals 13 residues. The CDR3 sequence: CASSLVEDYEQYF. The CDR3 region has the DNA TGTGCCAGCAGCTTAGTGGAGGACTACGAGCAGTACTTC.

This clonotype was counted a few times. V usage is TRBV29-1 and J usage is TRBJ2-3; 8 bases match TRBD2. The CDR3 runs to 13 residues. The V gene end was trimmed by 7 bases and the J gene end by 2 bases; junction bases not matched to a gene: 5. Germline CDR1 reads SQVTM; CDR2 reads ANQGSEA. CDR3 DNA sequence: TGCAGCGCTCGGGGGGGGGTCACAGATACGCAGTATTTT. Translation: CSARGGVTDTQYF.

This sequence joins TRBV5-1 and TRBJ2-6; D is possibly TRBD2 (6 bases). CDR1 and CDR2 from the germline V gene are SGHRS and YFSETQ. There are 16 residues in the CDR3. V was trimmed by 4 bases and J by 2 bases, leaving 13 bases between them. The CDR3 loop reads CASSPAWGAGANVLTF. Here the CDR3 DNA reads TGCGCCAGCAGCCCCGCCTGGGGGGCTGGGGCCAACGTCCTGACTTTC.

The chain employs TRBV12-3 or TRBV12-4 and TRBJ2-5; TRBD2 matches at 11 bases. V gave up 3 bases and J gave up 2 bases; unmatched junction bases: 8. The CDR3 loop spans 17 amino acids. The CDR3 region is CASSLGHSGGEQETQYF. The DNA for the CDR3 is TGTGCCAGCAGTTTGGGGCATAGCGGGGGGGAACAAGAGACCCAGTACTTC.

The J gene is TRBJ2-2, the V gene TRBV7-9; a possible D gene is TRBD1 (5 bases). V lost 4 bases and J 3 bases, leaving 12 bases between the germline ends. There are 15 residues in the CDR3. Per germline, CDR1 SEHNR and CDR2 FQNEAQ (reference sequence). The CDR3 sequence: CASSSWTYDTGELFF. The CDR3 nucleotides are TGTGCCAGCAGCTCCTGGACATACGACACCGGGGAGCTGTTTTTT.

The chain employs TRBV6-4 and TRBJ1-5; no clear D. With 4 bases removed from V and 11 bases from J, the gap between germline ends came to 15 bases. The CDR3 has 13 residues. Germline loops: CDR1 MRHNA, CDR2 SNTAGT. Here the CDR3 DNA reads TGTGCCAGCAGTGTTGCAGGCGTTAGGGCCCAGCATTTT. It codes for CASSVAGVRAQHF.

The table lists this clonotype with a few counts. J is TRBJ2-1 and V is TRBV5-1; D might be TRBD2 (6 bases). From germline, CDR1 is SGHRS and CDR2 YFSETQ. The CDR3 totals 12 residues. V dropped 4 bases and J dropped 8 bases, with 10 bases sitting between them. CDR3 sequence (DNA): TGCGCCAGCAGCGTGACTAGTGATGAGCAGTTCTTC. Protein sequence: CASSVTSDEQFF.

This clonotype was seen repeatedly, ten times or more. CDR3 nucleotide sequence: TGTGCCAGCAGCTCAGCGGGGGGGCTGAATACGCAGTATTTT. The encoded protein is CASSSAGGLNTQYF. The genes are TRBV7-8 and TRBJ2-3, with 10 bases fitting TRBD2. CDR1 is SGHVS, CDR2 FQNEAQ, per germline. CDR3 length: 14 amino acids. V lost 4 bases, J lost 7 bases, and 5 bases stayed unmatched. Looking up the rest from reference TRBV7-8 and TRBJ2-3 gives the full variable domain: GAGVSQSPRYKVAKRGQDVALRCDPISGHVSLFWYQQALGQGPEFLTYFQNEAQLDKSGLPSDRFFAERPEGSVSTLKIQRTQQEDSAVYLCASSSAGGLNTQYFGPGTRLTVL.

A few counts support this clonotype. The rearrangement joins TRBV9 to TRBJ2-5, with 7 bases aligning to TRBD1. Germline CDR1 SGDLS, CDR2 YYNGEE. This CDR3 has 16 amino acids. Losses at the gene ends were 3 bases for V and 3 bases for J; bases not matched to a gene: 11. The CDR3 is CASSEEDTGVEETQYF. The CDR3 nucleotides read TGTGCCAGCAGCGAGGAAGATACAGGGGTTGAAGAGACCCAGTACTTC.